A single sample gave rise to the 30 T cell receptor beta chains below, sequenced in a study of blood T cell repertoires in COVID-19. Sequencing used immunoSEQ multiplex PCR; TCRdb keeps in-frame clones, though not all of them. The sample lists roughly 55,000 clones, less than 90% seen once, with roughly 2% in the top ten. Material: peripheral blood. These receptors all come from a woman in her sixties or seventies with acute or convalescent COVID-19.

J is TRBJ1-2 and V is TRBV7-9; a weak D match, TRBD1 (5 bases). The CDR3 consists of 15 residues. From germline, CDR1 is SEHNR and CDR2 FQNEAQ (reference sequence). Trimming took off 1 base at V and 1 base at J, with 10 bases between the two ends. The CDR3: CASSLGQGFNYGYTF. DNA of the CDR3: TGTGCCAGCAGCTTAGGGCAGGGCTTTAACTATGGCTACACCTTC.

In this sample, this clone turned up once. V is TRBV5-1 and J is TRBJ2-3; 8 nucleotides line up with TRBD1. V lost 7 bases and J lost 2; bases outside the gene matches: 9. Germline V lookup: CDR1 SGHRS, CDR2 YFSETQ. The length of the CDR3 is 15 residues. This CDR3 reads CASFLQGDNTDTQYF. As DNA, the CDR3 is TGCGCCAGCTTCCTACAGGGGGATAACACAGATACGCAGTATTTT.

The rearrangement uses TRBV24-1 and TRBJ2-5, with 7 bases that match TRBD1. Germline V CDR1 and CDR2: KGHDR, SFDVKD. Trimming cost V 4 bases and J 5 bases; bases outside gene matches: 3. This CDR3 is 13 amino acids long. CDR3: CATSEGGWETQYF. Here the CDR3 DNA reads TGTGCCACCAGTGAAGGGGGCTGGGAGACCCAGTACTTC.

This sequence joins TRBV20-1 and TRBJ2-1, with 7 positions matching TRBD1. Trimming removed 3 bases from V and 2 bases from J; junction bases left unmatched: 10. The CDR3 is 16 residues long. In germline, CDR1 is DFQATT, CDR2 SNEGSKA (reference sequence). CDR3 in amino acids: CSASFDTGATYNEQFF. The CDR3 nucleotides read TGCAGTGCTAGTTTCGACACAGGGGCTACCTACAATGAGCAGTTCTTC.

This clone was counted a single time. The DNA for the CDR3 is TGTGCCAGTAGTGGGACAGAGACCTACGAGCAGTACTTC. Protein product: CASSGTETYEQYF. The gene calls are TRBV19 and TRBJ2-7; TRBD1 matches at 7 bases. Germline loops: CDR1 LNHDA, CDR2 SQIVND (reference sequence). The CDR3 covers 13 residues. The junction had 3 bases not matched to a gene; V was cut back by 5 bases and J by 2 bases.

This chain links TRBV5-1 with TRBJ2-7; 9 positions match TRBD1. J lost 7 bases, V lost 4 bases, and 9 bases had no gene match. The CDR3 is made up of 14 amino acids. Germline-derived CDR1 and CDR2 are SGHRS and YFSETQ. The CDR3 sequence: CASSPRTGAGEQYF. The CDR3 DNA sequence: TGCGCCAGCAGCCCACGGACAGGGGCTGGGGAGCAGTACTTC.

A single count supports this clone. The CDR3 loop reads CASSLGQGRNTEAFF. The DNA for the CDR3 is TGTGCCAGCAGCTTGGGACAGGGACGGAACACTGAAGCTTTCTTT. This chain joins TRBV13 and TRBJ1-1; 9 bases match TRBD1. Germline V lookup: CDR1 PRHDT, CDR2 FYEKMQ (reference sequence). V trimming: 3 bases; J trimming: 1 base; junction bases outside the gene matches: 3. The CDR3 runs to 15 residues.

J is TRBJ1-1 and V is TRBV2; D is undetermined. The CDR3 sequence is 13 residues long. CDR1 SNHLY and CDR2 FYNNEI come from the germline V gene. Trimming took off 4 bases at V and 3 bases at J, with 9 bases between the two ends. The CDR3 coding sequence is TGTGCCAGCAGTGTGGTAGGAGACACTGAAGCTTTCTTT. The encoded protein is CASSVVGDTEAFF.

This clone was detected only a few times. V is TRBV7-3 and J is TRBJ2-7, with 8 bases that match TRBD1. The trim removed 2 bases at V and 3 bases at J, leaving 6 bases unmatched. Germline CDR1 is SGHTA and CDR2 is FQGTGA. The CDR3 has 15 amino acids. The CDR3 coding sequence is TGTGCCAGCAGCTTATCCGGGACAGGAGTCTACGAGCAGTACTTC. This encodes CASSLSGTGVYEQYF.

DNA of the CDR3: TGTGCCAGCAGCAGGGGCTATGGCTACACCTTC. It specifies CASSRGYGYTF. The chain links TRBV2 to TRBJ1-2, with a possible D match to TRBD1 (6 bases). This CDR3 is 11 amino acids long. Per the germline V gene, CDR1 is SNHLY and CDR2 is FYNNEI. Trimming took off 6 bases at V and 4 bases at J, with 6 bases between the two ends.

This rearrangement joins TRBV6-5 to TRBJ1-2; D is perhaps TRBD1 (5 bases). Trimming cost V 0 bases and J 6 bases, with 8 bases left between them. Germline values: CDR1 MNHEY, CDR2 SVGAGI. The CDR3 sequence is 13 residues long. The CDR3 here is CASSYSRADGYTF. CDR3 bases: TGTGCCAGCAGTTACTCCAGGGCGGATGGCTACACCTTC.

The chain employs TRBV19 and TRBJ1-2; D remains unclear. The CDR3 has 14 amino acids. Deletions cut 7 bases from V and 2 bases from J, with 14 bases between. The germline CDR1 and CDR2 sequences are LNHDA and SQIVND (reference sequence). The CDR3 bases are TGTGCCAGTACCGAGGGTACAGTAAACTATGGCTACACCTTC. Amino acids: CASTEGTVNYGYTF.

The chain has TRBV28 and TRBJ1-1; D may be TRBD1 (5 bases). CDR3 length: 12 amino acids. Trimming cost V 7 bases and J 3 bases, with 9 bases left between them. Germline V gene lookup returns CDR1 MDHEN and CDR2 SYDVKM. CDR3 DNA sequence: TGTGCCAGCAAAACCAGGGACACTGAAGCTTTCTTT. This sequence encodes CASKTRDTEAFF.

The rearrangement joins TRBV2 to TRBJ2-2; D gene unclear. Germline V gene lookup returns CDR1 SNHLY and CDR2 FYNNEI. Trimming left V 6 bases short and J 9 bases short, with 11 bases between. CDR3 length: 12 amino acids. CDR3 coding DNA: TGTGCCAGCAGGGGCACTGGCCGGGAGCTGTTTTTT. Translated: CASRGTGRELFF.

The rearrangement links TRBV12-3 or TRBV12-4 to TRBJ1-5; 7 bases are shared with TRBD1. J lost 6 bases, V lost 7 bases, and 6 bases had no gene match. The CDR3 covers 13 residues. The CDR3: CASTPTGSQPQHF. The CDR3 nucleotides read TGTGCCAGCACCCCGACAGGGTCTCAGCCCCAGCATTTT.

The V gene is TRBV2, the J gene TRBJ2-2; 8 positions agree with TRBD2. The V gene end was trimmed by 6 bases and the J gene end by 6 bases; junction bases not matched to a gene: 9. Germline CDR1 and CDR2: SNHLY and FYNNEI. This CDR3 spans 15 amino acids. The CDR3 sequence: CASRFTGGQSGELFF. Here the CDR3 DNA reads TGTGCCAGCAGATTTACGGGGGGGCAGTCCGGGGAGCTGTTTTTT.

The chain uses TRBV6-1 and TRBJ2-7, with 14 bases matching TRBD2. Germline trimming cut 3 bases from V and 3 bases from J; bases unmatched to any gene: 4. This CDR3 comprises 16 residues. CDR1 is MNHNS and CDR2 is SASEGT in the germline V gene. In nucleotides, the CDR3 is TGTGCCAGCAGTGACCTAGGGACTAGCGGGGGCTACGAGCAGTACTTC. Residues: CASSDLGTSGGYEQYF.

The rearrangement links TRBV11-1 to TRBJ2-1; 10 bases fit TRBD1. The CDR3 extends over 15 amino acids. Per germline, CDR1 SGHAT and CDR2 FQDESV (reference sequence). The trim removed 6 bases at V and 7 bases at J, leaving 9 bases unmatched. CDR3 sequence reads: CASRQTRTGGNEQFF. The CDR3 nucleotides read TGTGCCAGCAGACAGACTCGGACAGGGGGGAATGAGCAGTTCTTC.

The chain recombines TRBV9 with TRBJ1-6, with D possibly TRBD1 on 5 matching bases. V lost 4 bases and J 9 bases, leaving 17 bases between the germline ends. Germline CDR1 is SGDLS and CDR2 is YYNGEE. This CDR3 is built from 15 residues. The CDR3 here is CASSLDGAPGSPLHF. The CDR3 DNA reads as TGTGCCAGCAGCCTCGATGGGGCGCCCGGTTCACCCCTCCACTTT.

The chain employs TRBV7-9 and TRBJ2-5, with D tentatively TRBD1 (6 bases). This CDR3 is built from 15 residues. In germline, CDR1 is SEHNR, CDR2 FQNEAQ (reference sequence). V was trimmed by 0 bases and J by 1 base, leaving 9 bases between them. In DNA form, the CDR3 reads TGTGCCAGCAGCTTAGCCCCACAGGGCCAAGAGACCCAGTACTTC. Encoded protein: CASSLAPQGQETQYF.

This chain joins TRBV18 and TRBJ2-1; 7 bases line up with TRBD2. Germline trimming cut 3 bases from V and 8 bases from J; bases unmatched to any gene: 13. CDR3 length: 16 residues. CDR1 KGHSH and CDR2 LQKENI come from the germline V gene. The CDR3: CASSPRGGGGVDEQFF. The CDR3 DNA reads as TGTGCCAGCTCACCCCGCGGGGGAGGCGGGGTCGATGAGCAGTTCTTC.

This chain joins TRBV18 and TRBJ2-3, with 8 bases aligning to TRBD1. The CDR3 runs 22 residues. CDR1 KGHSH and CDR2 LQKENI come from the germline V gene. The junction had 24 bases not matched to a gene; V was cut back by 2 bases and J by 2 bases. The CDR3 protein is CASSPVCRKPPRGQVTTDTQYF. The CDR3 DNA sequence: TGTGCCAGCTCACCAGTTTGCAGAAAACCACCTAGGGGACAGGTAACCACAGATACGCAGTATTTT.

This chain connects TRBV29-1 to TRBJ1-5; 8 nucleotides align to TRBD1. The CDR3 totals 13 residues. V lost 5 bases, J lost 6 bases, and 6 bases stayed unmatched. Germline V CDR1 and CDR2: SQVTM, ANQGSEA. The chain's CDR3 is CSVSQGASQPQHF. The CDR3 DNA reads TGCAGCGTTTCGCAGGGGGCGAGTCAGCCCCAGCATTTT.

This clone turned up a few times. J is TRBJ2-7 and V is TRBV28; 7 positions agree with TRBD2. This CDR3 is 16 amino acids long. Germline V gene data show CDR1 as MDHEN and CDR2 as SYDVKM. The trim removed 7 bases at V and 4 bases at J, leaving 16 bases unmatched. DNA of the CDR3: TGTGCCAGCAAGTCAGCTAGCGGATCAAGCGGTTACGAGCAGTACTTC. Its protein product is CASKSASGSSGYEQYF.

CDR3 in amino acids: CASTPDRVNGYTF. The CDR3 DNA sequence: TGTGCCAGCACCCCGGACAGGGTGAATGGCTACACCTTC. The chain has TRBV28 and TRBJ1-2; 8 bases agree with TRBD1. The CDR3 is 13 residues long. CDR1 MDHEN and CDR2 SYDVKM come from the germline V gene. V trimming: 7 bases; J trimming: 6 bases; junction bases outside the gene matches: 7.

The rearrangement joins TRBV6-5 to TRBJ1-6; D is unclear. Looked up from germline, CDR1 is MNHEY and CDR2 is SVGAGI. This CDR3 spans 15 amino acids. Deletions cut 7 bases from V and 10 bases from J, with 20 bases between. The chain's CDR3 is CASNPTGVIESPLHF. The DNA of the CDR3 is TGTGCCAGCAATCCAACCGGGGTAATCGAGTCACCCCTCCACTTT.

Only a few counts were recorded for this clone. This chain links TRBV14 with TRBJ1-1, with D unresolved. V gave up 6 bases and J gave up 5 bases, with 13 bases separating them. The CDR3 spans 13 residues. Germline CDR1 is SGHDN and CDR2 is FVKESK. The CDR3 sequence is CASRSSSRTEAFF. DNA of the CDR3: TGTGCCAGCAGATCAAGTAGTCGGACTGAAGCTTTCTTT. Based on the CDR3 plus reference TRBV14 and TRBJ1-1, the full variable domain is EAGVTQFPSHSVIEKGQTVTLRCDPISGHDNLYWYRRVMGKEIKFLLHFVKESKQDESGMPNNRFLAERTGGTYSTLKVQPAELEDSGVYFCASRSSSRTEAFFGQGTRLTVV.

The chain combines TRBV27 with TRBJ1-1; TRBD1 matches at 8 bases. The CDR3 sequence is 14 residues long. Germline lookup yields CDR1 MNHEY and CDR2 SMNVEV (reference sequence). J gave up 4 bases and V 6 bases, and 7 bases lay outside the gene matches. The CDR3 reads CASSQQGVGTEAFF. CDR3 DNA: TGTGCCAGCAGCCAACAGGGGGTGGGCACTGAAGCTTTCTTT.

V is TRBV7-8 and J is TRBJ1-3, with 12 nucleotides matching TRBD1. The germline V gene encodes CDR1 SGHVS and CDR2 FQNEAQ. J lost 4 bases, V lost 4 bases, and 5 bases had no gene match. The CDR3 is 16 residues long. The DNA of the CDR3 is TGTGCCAGCAGCTACCGGGACAGGGGGCGCGGAAACACCATATATTTT. Its translation: CASSYRDRGRGNTIYF.

V usage is TRBV28 and J usage is TRBJ1-1; D not resolved. V lost 3 bases, J lost 0 bases, and 23 bases lay in between. From germline, CDR1 is MDHEN and CDR2 SYDVKM. The CDR3 is made up of 19 amino acids. CDR3 in amino acids: CASSFSLGNSMEVNTEAFF. The CDR3 nucleotides read TGTGCCAGCAGTTTTTCCTTGGGGAATTCGATGGAGGTGAACACTGAAGCTTTCTTT.